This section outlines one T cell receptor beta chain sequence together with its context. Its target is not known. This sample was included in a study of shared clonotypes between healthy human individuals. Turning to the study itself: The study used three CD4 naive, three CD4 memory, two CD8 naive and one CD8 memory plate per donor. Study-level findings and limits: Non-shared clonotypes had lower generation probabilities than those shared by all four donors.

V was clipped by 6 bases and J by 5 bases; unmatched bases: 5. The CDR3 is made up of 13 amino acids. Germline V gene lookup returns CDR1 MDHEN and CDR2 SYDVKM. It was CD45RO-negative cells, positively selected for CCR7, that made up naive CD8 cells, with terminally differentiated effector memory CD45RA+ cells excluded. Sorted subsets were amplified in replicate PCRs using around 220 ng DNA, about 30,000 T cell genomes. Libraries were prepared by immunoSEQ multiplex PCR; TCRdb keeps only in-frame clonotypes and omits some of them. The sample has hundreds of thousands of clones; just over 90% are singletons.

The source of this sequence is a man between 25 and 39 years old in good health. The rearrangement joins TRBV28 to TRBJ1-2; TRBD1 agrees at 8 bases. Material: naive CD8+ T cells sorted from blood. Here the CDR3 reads CASRGQVNYGYTF. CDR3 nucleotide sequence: TGTGCCAGCAGGGGACAGGTTAATTATGGCTACACCTTC.